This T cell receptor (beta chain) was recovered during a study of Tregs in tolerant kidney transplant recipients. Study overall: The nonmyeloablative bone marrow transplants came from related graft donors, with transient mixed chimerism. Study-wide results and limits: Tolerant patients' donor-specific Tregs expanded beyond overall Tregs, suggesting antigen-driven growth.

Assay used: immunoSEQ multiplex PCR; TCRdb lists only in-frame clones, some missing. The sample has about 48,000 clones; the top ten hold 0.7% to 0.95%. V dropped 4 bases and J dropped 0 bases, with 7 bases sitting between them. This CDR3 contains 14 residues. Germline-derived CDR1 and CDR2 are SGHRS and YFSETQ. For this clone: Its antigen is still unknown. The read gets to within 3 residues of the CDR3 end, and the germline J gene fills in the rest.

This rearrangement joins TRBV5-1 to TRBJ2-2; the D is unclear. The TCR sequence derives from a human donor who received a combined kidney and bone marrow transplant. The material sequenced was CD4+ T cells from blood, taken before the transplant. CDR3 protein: CASSPLPNTGELFF. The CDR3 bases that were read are TGCGCCAGCAGCCCACTACCGAACACCGGGGAG.